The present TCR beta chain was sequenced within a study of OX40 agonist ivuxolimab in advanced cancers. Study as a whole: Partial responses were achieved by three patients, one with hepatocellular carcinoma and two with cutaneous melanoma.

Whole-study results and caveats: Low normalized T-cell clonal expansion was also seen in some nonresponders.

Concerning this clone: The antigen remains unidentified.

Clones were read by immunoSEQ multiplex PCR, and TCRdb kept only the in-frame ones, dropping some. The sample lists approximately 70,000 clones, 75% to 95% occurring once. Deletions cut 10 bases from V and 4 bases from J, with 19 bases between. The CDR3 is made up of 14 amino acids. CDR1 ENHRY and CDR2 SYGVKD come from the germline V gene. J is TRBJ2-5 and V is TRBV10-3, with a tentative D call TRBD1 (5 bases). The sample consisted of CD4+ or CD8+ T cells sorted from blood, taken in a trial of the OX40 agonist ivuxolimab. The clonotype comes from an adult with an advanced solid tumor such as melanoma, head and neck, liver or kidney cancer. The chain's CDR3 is CATNALGVRETQYF. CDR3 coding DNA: TGTGCCACCAATGCGTTAGGGGTACGAGAGACCCAGTACTTC.